This TCR beta chain was sequenced in a study of radiation and T cells in renal cell carcinoma. For the study at large: Nephrectomy followed 15 Gy stereotactic body radiation by 4 weeks. Points from the study as a whole: From baseline, blood top tumor clonotypes peaked at 2 weeks post-radiation.

This CDR3 has 16 amino acids. The germline gives CDR1 LNHDA, CDR2 SQIVND (reference sequence). With V trimmed by 4 bases and J by 8 bases, 9 bases remained unmatched. Regarding this clone: What it binds is unknown.

Clones were sequenced by immunoSEQ multiplex PCR, and TCRdb holds only the in-frame ones, with some missing. The sample lists tens of thousands of clones, over 65% occurring once. Time point in this sample: baseline pretreatment blood. This sample's treatment: 15 Gy SBRT to primary tumor, nephrectomy 4 weeks later. Serial blood draws occurred at baseline and 2 and 4 weeks post-SBRT. The patient's renal cell carcinoma had clear cell pathology. The rearrangement uses TRBV19 and TRBJ2-1, with 12 bases that match TRBD2. The input for sequencing was blood, taken from a patient whose treatment included radiotherapy and nephrectomy. This TCR derives from a man aged 60-69 years with renal cell carcinoma. CDR3 DNA: TGTGCCAGTAGTACCCAGACTAGCGGGAGTAGGCATGAGCAGTTCTTC. Amino acid sequence: CASSTQTSGSRHEQFF.